The 9 T cell receptor beta chains below come from one sample, sequenced in a study of T cell responses to AZD1222 COVID-19 vaccine. Some clones are missing from TCRdb's copy, which holds only in-frame ones; the method was immunoSEQ multiplex PCR. The top ten clones hold 8.5% to 12% of a sample with under 90,000 clones, 80% to 90% of them seen once. The sample was peripheral blood, taken 28 days after the second AZD1222 dose. The receptors originated from an adult who received the AZD1222 COVID-19 vaccine.

This clone was seen only once. The gene calls are TRBV2 and TRBJ2-3, with 10 bases aligning to TRBD1. The V gene end was trimmed by 4 bases and the J gene end by 4 bases; junction bases not matched to a gene: 5. This CDR3 is 15 amino acids long. From germline, CDR1 is SNHLY and CDR2 FYNNEI. CDR3 sequence: CASSVDRGGADTQYF. The DNA for the CDR3 is TGTGCCAGCAGTGTGGACAGGGGGGGTGCAGATACGCAGTATTTT. Full variable domain (missing parts from reference TRBV2 and TRBJ2-3): EPEVTQTPSHQVTQMGQEVILRCVPISNHLYFYWYRQILGQKVEFLVSFYNNEISEKSEIFDDQFSVERPDGSNFTLKIRSTKLEDSAMYFCASSVDRGGADTQYFGPGTRLTVL.

This clone was counted a single time. This rearrangement joins TRBV19 to TRBJ2-3; TRBD1 agrees at 8 bases. From germline, CDR1 is LNHDA and CDR2 SQIVND (reference sequence). The CDR3 loop spans 15 amino acids. With 4 bases clipped from V and 5 bases from J, the junction kept 8 bases outside the gene matches. In DNA form, the CDR3 reads TGTGCCAGTAGTAGAGGACAGGGAGCAGGAGATACGCAGTATTTT. This translates into CASSRGQGAGDTQYF.

The genes are TRBV19 and TRBJ1-5, with a weak D call TRBD1 (6 bases). Per germline, CDR1 LNHDA and CDR2 SQIVND (reference sequence). V was pared by 3 bases and J by 1 base, with 19 bases between. The CDR3 covers 18 residues. Here the CDR3 DNA reads TGTGCCAGTAGTATGGGCTGGTGGGGGCGAAAAAGCAATCAGCCCCAGCATTTT. It codes for CASSMGWWGRKSNQPQHF. The full variable domain, its missing parts supplied by reference TRBV19 and TRBJ1-5, is DGGITQSPKYLFRKEGQNVTLSCEQNLNHDAMYWYRQDPGQGLRLIYYSQIVNDFQKGDIAEGYSVSREKKESFPLTVTSAQKNPTAFYLCASSMGWWGRKSNQPQHFGDGTRLSIL.

In DNA, the CDR3 is TGCGCCAGCAACCCATTAGGAGGGGGGGCCGAAGATACGCAGTATTTT. This sequence encodes CASNPLGGGAEDTQYF. V is TRBV5-1 and J is TRBJ2-3; D may be TRBD2 (7 bases). This CDR3 has 16 residues. CDR1 and CDR2 from the germline V gene are SGHRS and YFSETQ. Trimming took off 6 bases at V and 5 bases at J, with 22 bases between the two ends.

This clone was observed a handful of times. The chain carries TRBV19 and TRBJ1-1; maybe TRBD1 (6 bases). Germline CDR1 reads LNHDA; CDR2 reads SQIVND (reference sequence). V lost 6 bases, J lost 0 bases, and 20 bases lay in between. The CDR3 extends over 17 amino acids. The CDR3 region has the DNA TGTGCCAGTAGGCTACTACGGGACACCGGACTGAACACTGAAGCTTTCTTT. Translated, it gives CASRLLRDTGLNTEAFF. Drawing the rest from reference TRBV19 and TRBJ1-1, the complete variable domain is DGGITQSPKYLFRKEGQNVTLSCEQNLNHDAMYWYRQDPGQGLRLIYYSQIVNDFQKGDIAEGYSVSREKKESFPLTVTSAQKNPTAFYLCASRLLRDTGLNTEAFFGQGTRLTVV.

The chain links TRBV7-2 to TRBJ1-2; D ambiguous. Trimming shortened V by 5 bases and J by 0 bases, and 16 bases separated the two germline ends. Germline CDR1 is SGHTA and CDR2 is FQGNSA. The CDR3 contains 16 residues. CDR3 coding DNA: TGTGCCAGCAGCCCGACCCCTCCGGATTCTAACTATGGCTACACCTTC. Protein: CASSPTPPDSNYGYTF.

The chain employs TRBV28 and TRBJ1-1; D remains ambiguous. The CDR3 spans 16 residues. Trimming left V 6 bases short and J 0 bases short, with 17 bases between. From germline, CDR1 is MDHEN and CDR2 SYDVKM. CDR3 coding DNA: TGTGCCAGCAGCCAAATGGGGAGCATCATGAACACTGAAGCTTTCTTT. The encoded protein is CASSQMGSIMNTEAFF.

The rearrangement uses TRBV3-1 (or the pseudogene TRBV3-2) and TRBJ2-3; 16 positions agree with TRBD2. V lost 2 bases, J lost 6 bases, and 5 bases stayed unmatched. Per the germline V gene, CDR1 is LGHDT and CDR2 is YNNKEL (reference sequence). The CDR3 length is 17 residues. The CDR3: CASSQPGLAGGVDTQYF. CDR3 coding DNA: TGTGCCAGCAGCCAACCGGGACTAGCGGGGGGGGTCGATACGCAGTATTTT.

The gene calls are TRBV3-1 (or the pseudogene TRBV3-2) and TRBJ2-5; maybe TRBD1 (5 bases). The germline V gene has CDR1 LGHDT and CDR2 YNNKEL (reference sequence). V was trimmed by 4 bases and J by 4 bases, leaving 16 bases between them. This CDR3 has 15 residues. The CDR3: CASSRQPLPGETQYF. As DNA, the CDR3 is TGTGCCAGCAGCCGACAGCCGTTGCCGGGAGAGACCCAGTACTTC.